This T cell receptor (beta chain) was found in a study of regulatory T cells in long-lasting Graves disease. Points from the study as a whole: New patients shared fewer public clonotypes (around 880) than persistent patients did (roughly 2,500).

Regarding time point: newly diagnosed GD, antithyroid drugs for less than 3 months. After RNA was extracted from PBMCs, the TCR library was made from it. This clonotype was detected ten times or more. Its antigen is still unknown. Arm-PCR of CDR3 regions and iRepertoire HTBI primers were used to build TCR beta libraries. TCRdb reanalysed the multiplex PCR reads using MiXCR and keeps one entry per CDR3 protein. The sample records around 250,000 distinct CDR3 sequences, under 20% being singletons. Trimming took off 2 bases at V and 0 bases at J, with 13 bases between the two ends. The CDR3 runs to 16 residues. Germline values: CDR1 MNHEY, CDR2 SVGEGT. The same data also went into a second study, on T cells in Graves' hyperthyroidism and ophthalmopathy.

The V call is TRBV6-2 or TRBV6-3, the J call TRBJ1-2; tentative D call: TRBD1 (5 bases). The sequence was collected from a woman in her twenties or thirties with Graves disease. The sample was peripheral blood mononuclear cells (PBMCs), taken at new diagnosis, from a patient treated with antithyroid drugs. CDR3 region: CASSYPWDGSNYGYTF. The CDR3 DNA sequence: TGTGCCAGCAGTTACCCTTGGGACGGATCTAACTATGGCTACACCTTC.